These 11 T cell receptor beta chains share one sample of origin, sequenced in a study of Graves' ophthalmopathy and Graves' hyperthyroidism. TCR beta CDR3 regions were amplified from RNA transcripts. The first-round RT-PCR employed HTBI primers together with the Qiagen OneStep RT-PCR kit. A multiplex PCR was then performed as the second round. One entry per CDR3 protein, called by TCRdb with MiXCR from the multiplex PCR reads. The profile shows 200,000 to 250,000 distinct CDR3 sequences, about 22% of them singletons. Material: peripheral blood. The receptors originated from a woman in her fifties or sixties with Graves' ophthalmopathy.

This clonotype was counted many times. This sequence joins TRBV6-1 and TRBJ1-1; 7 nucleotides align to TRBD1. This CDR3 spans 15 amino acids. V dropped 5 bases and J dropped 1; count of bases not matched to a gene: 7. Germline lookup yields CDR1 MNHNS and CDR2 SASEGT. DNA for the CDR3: TGTGCCAGCAGTAAACCACAGGGGCGGAACACTGAAGCTTTCTTT. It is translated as CASSKPQGRNTEAFF.

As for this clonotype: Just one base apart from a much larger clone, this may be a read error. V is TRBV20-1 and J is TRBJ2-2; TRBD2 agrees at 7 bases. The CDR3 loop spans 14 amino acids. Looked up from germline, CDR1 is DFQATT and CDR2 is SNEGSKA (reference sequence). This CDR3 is CSARKAGGTGGLFF. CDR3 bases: TGCAGTGCTAGAAAGGCCGGGGGGACCGGGGGGCTGTTTTTT.

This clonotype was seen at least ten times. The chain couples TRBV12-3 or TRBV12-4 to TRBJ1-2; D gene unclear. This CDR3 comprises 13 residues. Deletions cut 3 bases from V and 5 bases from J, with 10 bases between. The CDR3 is CASSFYGRYGYTF. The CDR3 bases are TGTGCCAGCAGTTTTTATGGGAGATATGGCTACACCTTC.

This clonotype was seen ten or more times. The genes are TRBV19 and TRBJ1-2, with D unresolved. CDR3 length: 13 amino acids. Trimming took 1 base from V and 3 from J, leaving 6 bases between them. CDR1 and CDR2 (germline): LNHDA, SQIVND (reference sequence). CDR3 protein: CASSIGEDYGYTF. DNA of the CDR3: TGTGCCAGTAGTATAGGGGAGGACTATGGCTACACCTTC.

Here the CDR3 DNA reads TGCGCCAGCAGCTTCCTACAGACTATGGCGCGCGTGGAGCTGTTTTTT. It yields the protein CASSFLQTMARVELFF. The V gene is TRBV5-1, the J gene TRBJ2-2, with a weak D call TRBD2 (5 bases). The CDR3 covers 16 residues. With 2 bases removed from V and 10 bases from J, the gap between germline ends came to 21 bases. Germline loops: CDR1 SGHRS, CDR2 YFSETQ.

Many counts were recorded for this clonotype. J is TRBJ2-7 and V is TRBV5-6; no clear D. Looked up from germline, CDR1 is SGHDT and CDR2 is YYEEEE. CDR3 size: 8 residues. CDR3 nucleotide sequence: TGTGCCAGCAACACCCTCTCAGTC. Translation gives CASNTLSV.

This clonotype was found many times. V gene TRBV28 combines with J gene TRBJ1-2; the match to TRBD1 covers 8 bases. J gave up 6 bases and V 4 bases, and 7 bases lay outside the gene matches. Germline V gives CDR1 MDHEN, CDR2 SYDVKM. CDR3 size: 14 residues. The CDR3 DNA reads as TGTGCCAGCAGTTCTTCCAGGGGGCTTAATGGCTACACCTTC. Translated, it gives CASSSSRGLNGYTF.

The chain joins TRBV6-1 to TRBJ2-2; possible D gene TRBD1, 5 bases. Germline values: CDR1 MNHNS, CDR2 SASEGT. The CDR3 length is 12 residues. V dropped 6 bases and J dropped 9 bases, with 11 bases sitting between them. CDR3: CASSPGNRELFF. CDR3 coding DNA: TGTGCCAGCAGCCCAGGGAATCGGGAGCTGTTTTTT.

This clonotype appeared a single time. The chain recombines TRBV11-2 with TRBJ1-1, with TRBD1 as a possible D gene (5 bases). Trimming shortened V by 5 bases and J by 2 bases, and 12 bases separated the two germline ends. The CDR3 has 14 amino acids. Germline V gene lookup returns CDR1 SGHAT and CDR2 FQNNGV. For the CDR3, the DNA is TGTGCCAGCAGCCGGGGTGGGGGTAACACTGAAGCTTTCTTT. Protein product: CASSRGGGNTEAFF.

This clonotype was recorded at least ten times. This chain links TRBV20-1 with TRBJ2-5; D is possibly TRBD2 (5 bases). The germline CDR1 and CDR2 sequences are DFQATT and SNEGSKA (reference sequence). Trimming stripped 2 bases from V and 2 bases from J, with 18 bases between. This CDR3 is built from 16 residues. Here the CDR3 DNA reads TGCAGTGCTAGATACGTGGACGGAGGTGTGCAAGAGACCCAGTACTTC. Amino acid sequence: CSARYVDGGVQETQYF.

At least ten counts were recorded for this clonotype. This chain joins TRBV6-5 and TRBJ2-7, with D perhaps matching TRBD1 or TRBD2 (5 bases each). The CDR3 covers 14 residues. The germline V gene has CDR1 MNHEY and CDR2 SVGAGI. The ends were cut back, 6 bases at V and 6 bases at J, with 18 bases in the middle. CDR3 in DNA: TGTGCCAGCAGGCCCGGGACGGCCGCGGGCGAGCAGTACTTC. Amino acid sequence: CASRPGTAAGEQYF.